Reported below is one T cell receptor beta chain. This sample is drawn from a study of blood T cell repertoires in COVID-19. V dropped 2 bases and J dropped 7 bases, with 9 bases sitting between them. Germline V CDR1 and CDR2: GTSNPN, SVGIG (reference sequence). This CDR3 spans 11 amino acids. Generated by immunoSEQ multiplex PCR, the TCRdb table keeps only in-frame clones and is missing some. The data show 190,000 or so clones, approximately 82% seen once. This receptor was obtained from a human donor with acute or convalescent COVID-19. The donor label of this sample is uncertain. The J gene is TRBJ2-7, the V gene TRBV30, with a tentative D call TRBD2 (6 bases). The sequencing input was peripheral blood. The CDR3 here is CAWSQAGEQYF. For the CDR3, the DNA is TGTGCCTGGAGTCAAGCGGGTGAGCAGTACTTC.